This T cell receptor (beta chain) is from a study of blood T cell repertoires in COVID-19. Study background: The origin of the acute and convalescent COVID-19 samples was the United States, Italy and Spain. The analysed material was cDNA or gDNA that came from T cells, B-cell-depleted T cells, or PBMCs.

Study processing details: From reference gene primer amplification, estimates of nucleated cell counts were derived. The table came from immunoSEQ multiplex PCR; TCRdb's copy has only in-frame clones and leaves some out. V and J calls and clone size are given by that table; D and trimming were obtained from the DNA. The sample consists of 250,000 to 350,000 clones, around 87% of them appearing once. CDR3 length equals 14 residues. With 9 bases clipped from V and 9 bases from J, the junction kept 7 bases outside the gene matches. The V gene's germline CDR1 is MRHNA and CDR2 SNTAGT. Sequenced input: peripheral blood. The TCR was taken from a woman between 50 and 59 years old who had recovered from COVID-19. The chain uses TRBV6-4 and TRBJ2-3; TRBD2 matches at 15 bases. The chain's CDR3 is CASPGTSGRLTQYF. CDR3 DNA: TGTGCCAGTCCCGGGACTAGCGGGAGGTTGACGCAGTATTTT.